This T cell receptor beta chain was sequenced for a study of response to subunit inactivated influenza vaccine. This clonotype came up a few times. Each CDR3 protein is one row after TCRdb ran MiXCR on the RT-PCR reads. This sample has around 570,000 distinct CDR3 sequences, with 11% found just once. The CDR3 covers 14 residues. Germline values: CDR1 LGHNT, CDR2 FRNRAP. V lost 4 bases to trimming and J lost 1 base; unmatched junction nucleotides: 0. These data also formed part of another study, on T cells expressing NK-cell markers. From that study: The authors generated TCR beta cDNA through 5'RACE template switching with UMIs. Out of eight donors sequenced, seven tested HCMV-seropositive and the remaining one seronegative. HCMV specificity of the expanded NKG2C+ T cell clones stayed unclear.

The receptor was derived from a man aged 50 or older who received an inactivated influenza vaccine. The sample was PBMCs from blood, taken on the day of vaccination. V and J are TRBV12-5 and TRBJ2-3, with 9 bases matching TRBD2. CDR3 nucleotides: TGTGCTAGTGGTTCTAGCGGGGGCACAGATACGCAGTATTTT. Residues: CASGSSGGTDTQYF.